The 9 T cell receptor beta chains below come from one sample, sequenced in a study of molecular identifiers for immune sequencing clone quantification. MiXCR, applied by TCRdb to the PCR reads, yields one record per CDR3 protein. The table lists a few hundred thousand distinct CDR3 sequences, roughly a quarter of them singletons. Material: naive CD8+ T cells from blood, with Jurkat cell RNA spiked in. Subset meaning: FACS-sorted CD8+CD4-CCR7+CD45RA+ naive T cells. The receptors come from a human donor in good health. Some libraries in this study had Jurkat cell RNA spiked in.

This clonotype was counted a few times. The chain joins TRBV20-1 to TRBJ2-7; 11 bases line up with TRBD2. This CDR3 region has 16 residues. From germline, CDR1 is DFQATT and CDR2 SNEGSKA (reference sequence). J gave up 6 bases and V 3 bases, and 13 bases lay outside the gene matches. The CDR3 is CSASSDGSGRAFEQYF. CDR3 nucleotide sequence: TGCAGTGCTAGCTCAGATGGTAGCGGGAGGGCCTTCGAGCAGTACTTC.

This clonotype turned up a few times. The genes are TRBV28 and TRBJ2-7; 7 bases fit TRBD2. CDR1 MDHEN and CDR2 SYDVKM come from the germline V gene. V was clipped by 6 bases and J by 2 bases; unmatched bases: 7. The CDR3 is 14 residues long. CDR3: CASSRLAETYEQYF. The CDR3 DNA reads TGTGCCAGCAGCCGTCTAGCGGAAACCTACGAGCAGTACTTC.

In its sample, this clonotype was seen a few times. This chain links TRBV5-6 with TRBJ2-7, with a possible D match to TRBD1 (6 bases). V was clipped by 0 bases and J by 7 bases, with 14 bases between them. The CDR3 loop spans 14 amino acids. Germline CDR1 is SGHDT and CDR2 is YYEEEE. CDR3 coding DNA: TGTGCCAGCAGCTTGGGGCAGGGGTTGAGGGAGCAGTACTTC. Its translation: CASSLGQGLREQYF.

A word on this clonotype: With a much larger clone just one base away, this may be a read error. This chain uses TRBV3-1 with TRBJ1-5; D might be TRBD1 (6 bases). The V end lost 0 bases, the J end lost 4 bases, and 16 bases lay between the germline ends. This CDR3 comprises 17 residues. CDR1 LGHDT and CDR2 YNNKEL come from the germline V gene (reference sequence). Written as DNA, the CDR3 is TGTGCCAGCAGCCAAGATATTAGGGGGGCCGAGAATCAGCCCCAGCATTTT. This translates into CASSQDIRGAENQPQHF.

Note on this clonotype: Just one base apart from a much larger clone, this may be a read error. This sequence joins TRBV28 and TRBJ1-5, with TRBD1 as a possible D gene (5 bases). The CDR3 runs to 14 residues. CDR1 is MDHEN and CDR2 is SYDVKM in the germline V gene. The CDR3 loop reads CAGSFGGDGQPQHF. The CDR3, as DNA: TGTGCCGGCAGTTTCGGTGGGGACGGCCAGCCCCAGCATTTT.

This sequence joins TRBV19 and TRBJ2-5, with 7 nucleotides matching TRBD2. The germline V gene encodes CDR1 LNHDA and CDR2 SQIVND (reference sequence). The CDR3 totals 16 residues. V trimming: 8 bases; J trimming: 5 bases; junction bases outside the gene matches: 17. The CDR3 loop is CASRVVPGGSVETQYF. CDR3 bases: TGTGCCAGTCGCGTTGTTCCGGGCGGGAGTGTGGAGACCCAGTACTTC.

This clonotype was counted only a few times. The rearrangement links TRBV7-9 to TRBJ1-1; 8 nucleotides align to TRBD1. Looked up from germline, CDR1 is SEHNR and CDR2 is FQNEAQ (reference sequence). CDR3 length: 14 amino acids. The junction had 7 bases not matched to a gene; V was cut back by 5 bases and J by 5 bases. CDR3 DNA sequence: TGTGCCAGCAGCACACAGGGGGATGGTACTGAAGCTTTCTTT. Encoded protein: CASSTQGDGTEAFF.

A remark on this clonotype: The missing conserved phenylalanine or tryptophan at the end of this CDR3 makes a read error likely. The DNA is omitted, as the CDR3 cannot be located on it reliably, and the CDR3 follows TCRdb's listing. The J gene is TRBJ1-4, the V gene TRBV7-9; the table gives TRBD1 as D, unverified against the DNA. From its first to its last residue, the CDR3 has 16 amino acids. CDR1 and CDR2 from the germline V gene are SEHNR and FQNEAQ (reference sequence). This chain's CDR3 is CASSRRGDPTNEKLLC.

The table lists this clonotype with a few counts. The chain joins TRBV4-1 to TRBJ1-5; 8 bases align to TRBD1. V lost 1 base and J lost 2; bases outside the gene matches: 1. The CDR3 loop spans 15 amino acids. Germline CDR1 reads MGHRA; CDR2 reads YSYEKL. CDR3 coding DNA: TGCGCCAGCAGCCAAGTGGACAGGGGCAATCAGCCCCAGCATTTT. Encoded protein: CASSQVDRGNQPQHF.